Below, 15 T cell receptor beta chains from the same sample are listed, as sequenced in a study of CD4 and CD8 cells across lung adenocarcinoma regions. TCRdb ran MiXCR on the PCR reads and lists one entry per CDR3 protein. The sample includes about 6,800 distinct CDR3 sequences, roughly half of them seen just once. The specimen sequenced was CD8+ T cells from the center of a lung tumor. The receptors come from a male donor with lung adenocarcinoma. The CD4 and CD8 labels of this study may be unreliable.

The gene calls are TRBV6-1 and TRBJ2-1, with 14 bases aligning to TRBD2. Gene TRBJ2-5 matches the end of the DNA better, so the J call may be wrong. The CDR3 has 17 residues. CDR1 MNHNS and CDR2 SASEGT come from the germline V gene. CDR3 residues: CASSELGLAGGEETQYF. CDR3 nucleotide sequence: TGTGCCAGCAGTGAACTCGGACTAGCGGGAGGTGAGGAGACCCAGTACTTC.

The chain employs TRBV27 and TRBJ1-2, with D possibly matching TRBD1 (6 bases). This CDR3 spans 13 amino acids. Per germline, CDR1 MNHEY and CDR2 SMNVEV (reference sequence). Trimming left V 6 bases short and J 6 bases short, with 14 bases between. CDR3 in DNA: TGTGCCAGCAGGGATACAGGGAAACATGGCTACACCTTC. It translates to CASRDTGKHGYTF.

This clonotype was picked up a small number of times. The rearrangement joins TRBV20-1 to TRBJ2-1; 12 bases fit TRBD2. The V and J ends lost 3 bases and 4 bases, in that order; junction bases with no gene match: 4. This CDR3 comprises 15 residues. In germline, CDR1 is DFQATT, CDR2 SNEGSKA (reference sequence). CDR3 protein: CSARASGRDYNEQFF. CDR3 DNA: TGCAGTGCTAGGGCTAGCGGGAGGGATTACAATGAGCAGTTCTTC.

A few counts support this clonotype. V gene TRBV6-5 combines with J gene TRBJ2-1, with 11 bases identical to TRBD2. CDR3 length: 15 amino acids. The V segment lost 2 bases and the J segment 4 bases; nucleotides outside the gene matches: 1. Looked up from germline, CDR1 is MNHEY and CDR2 is SVGAGI. The CDR3 DNA follows: TGTGCCAGCAGTTACGGGACTAGCGGTTACAATGAGCAGTTCTTC. Encoded protein: CASSYGTSGYNEQFF.

On this clonotype: This may be a read error, as it is one base from a much larger clone. The V call is TRBV6-1, the J call TRBJ1-1, with 11 bases lining up with TRBD1. This CDR3 comprises 16 residues. The germline gives CDR1 MNHNS, CDR2 SASEGT. DNA for the CDR3: TGTGCCAGCACGTCCGGACAGGGGGCTGCGAACACTGAATCTTTCTTT. It translates to CASTSGQGAANTESFF.

J is TRBJ2-6 and V is TRBV6-1; TRBD1 matches 7 bases. The V segment lost 6 bases and the J segment 15 bases; nucleotides outside the gene matches: 11. The CDR3 length is 13 residues. Germline CDR1 and CDR2: MNHNS and SASEGT. CDR3 sequence reads: CASRPTGEKTLTF. DNA for the CDR3: TGTGCCAGCAGACCAACAGGGGAAAAGACCCTGACTTTC.

Within the sample, this clonotype is medium-sized. The CDR3 sequence: CASSVPASQETQYF. In DNA, the CDR3 is TGTGCCAGCAGCGTACCGGCCAGCCAAGAGACCCAGTACTTC. The chain is built from TRBV12-3 or TRBV12-4 and TRBJ2-5; D is uncertain. Between the trimmed V and J ends, which lost 6 bases and 1 base, there was a span of 12 bases. This CDR3 has 14 residues.

In this sample, this clonotype turned up a few times. The chain recombines TRBV6-1 with TRBJ1-2, with D maybe TRBD1 (5 bases). Germline V CDR1 and CDR2: MNHNS, SASEGT. Trimming removed 8 bases from V and 3 bases from J, with 7 bases in between. The CDR3 runs to 11 residues. The chain's CDR3 is CASGRDYGYTF. CDR3 in DNA: TGTGCCAGCGGCAGGGACTATGGCTACACCTTC.

The count of this clonotype is one. The genes are TRBV11-2 and TRBJ2-2; tentatively, D is TRBD1 or TRBD2 (5 bases each). CDR3 length: 16 residues. The ends were cut back, 5 bases at V and 16 bases at J, with 29 bases in the middle. In germline, CDR1 is SGHAT, CDR2 FQNNGV. In DNA form, the CDR3 reads TGTGCCAGCAGCCCGCATCGGACAACGAACACCGGGGCGCAGTTTTTT. Translated, it gives CASSPHRTTNTGAQFF.

This clonotype was seen many times. The J gene is TRBJ2-1, the V gene TRBV11-1; 8 nucleotides line up with TRBD2. From germline, CDR1 is SGHAT and CDR2 FQDESV (reference sequence). The V segment lost 5 bases and the J segment 4 bases; nucleotides outside the gene matches: 7. The CDR3 runs to 15 residues. CDR3 amino acids: CASSPSSGVYNEQFF. DNA of the CDR3: TGTGCCAGCAGCCCCAGTAGCGGGGTTTACAATGAGCAGTTCTTC.

The chain carries TRBV4-3 and TRBJ2-5, with D possibly matching TRBD1 (5 bases). Germline assignment: CDR1 LGHNA and CDR2 YSLEER. Trimming removed 1 base from V and 11 bases from J, with 17 bases in between. This CDR3 spans 14 amino acids. CDR3 protein: CASSQGRQGYTQYF. CDR3 DNA sequence: TGCGCCAGCAGCCAAGGCCGGCAGGGTTATACGCAGTACTTC.

Within the sample, this clonotype is medium-sized. The chain is built from TRBV10-2 and TRBJ1-5; D may be TRBD1 (6 bases). The CDR3 has 13 residues. The V end was cut by 11 bases, the J end by 4 bases, with 15 bases between. Germline V gives CDR1 WSHSY, CDR2 SAAADI. CDR3 in amino acids: CAAKGGGNQPQHF. CDR3 coding DNA: TGCGCCGCTAAGGGAGGGGGAAATCAGCCCCAGCATTTT.

This clonotype was found a few times. The chain joins TRBV6-5 to TRBJ2-1; D not resolved. CDR3 length equals 10 residues. V was clipped by 6 bases and J by 10 bases, with 7 bases between them. The germline CDR1 and CDR2 sequences are MNHEY and SVGAGI. The CDR3 loop reads CASRVREQFF. For the CDR3, the DNA is TGTGCCAGCAGGGTACGCGAGCAGTTCTTC.

This rearrangement joins TRBV7-2 to TRBJ2-5; D unresolved. V gave up 5 bases and J gave up 1 base, with 14 bases separating them. The CDR3 has 15 residues. Per the germline V gene, CDR1 is SGHTA and CDR2 is FQGNSA. This CDR3 reads CASSHAAAVQETQYF. DNA for the CDR3: TGTGCCAGCAGCCATGCCGCGGCAGTCCAAGAGACCCAGTACTTC.

The rearrangement links TRBV27 to TRBJ2-5; D is possibly TRBD2 (6 bases). The CDR3 covers 15 residues. V was pared by 11 bases and J by 8 bases, with 27 bases between. Germline V lookup: CDR1 MNHEY, CDR2 SMNVEV (reference sequence). Here the CDR3 reads CAGGIGSPGPDTQYF. The CDR3 DNA sequence: TGTGCCGGGGGGATCGGGAGCCCCGGGCCAGATACCCAGTACTTC.